These T cell receptor beta chains were read from a single sample in a study of cytomegalovirus exposure and HLA in healthy donors. Profiling relied on immunoSEQ multiplex PCR, and the TCRdb table lists in-frame clones only, not all of them. The repertoire holds roughly 180,000 clones, roughly three quarters seen once, with 2% to 2.5% in the top ten. Sequencing used PBMCs. The receptors stem from a woman between 25 and 40 years old in good health and CMV-seropositive. The CDR3 runs from the conserved cysteine through the conserved F or W. D genes are given only for firm matches. Not every row has a clone size; where given, it reads once, few, many or a size class.

V: TRBV5-3; J: TRBJ2-7; D: TRBD1; size: .; CDR3: CARSESRDSSYEQYF; DNA: TGTGCCAGAAGTGAAAGCCGGGACAGCTCCTACGAGCAGTACTTC
V: TRBV7-9; J: TRBJ2-5; D: .; size: .; CDR3: CATDRWGVGEETQYF; DNA: TGTGCCACCGATAGGTGGGGCGTAGGGGAAGAGACCCAGTACTTC
V: TRBV2; J: TRBJ2-7; D: TRBD2; size: once; CDR3: CAGRTSSYEQYF; DNA: TGTGCCGGCAGGACTAGCTCCTACGAGCAGTACTTC
V: TRBV5-1; J: TRBJ2-1; D: TRBD1; size: few; CDR3: CASRPGQGAFNEQFF; DNA: TGCGCCAGCAGACCTGGACAGGGGGCTTTCAATGAGCAGTTCTTC
V: TRBV11-2; J: TRBJ2-7; D: TRBD1; size: once; CDR3: CASSPGQGAREQYF; DNA: TGTGCCAGCAGCCCTGGACAGGGGGCGAGGGAGCAGTACTTC
V: TRBV15; J: TRBJ2-5; D: .; size: .; CDR3: CATSRDRGEQYF; DNA: TGTGCCACCAGCAGAGACAGGGGTGAGCAGTACTTC
V: TRBV5-5; J: TRBJ2-3; D: .; size: once; CDR3: CASSLQRPGTDTQYF; DNA: TGTGCCAGCAGCTTGCAACGGCCCGGGACAGATACGCAGTATTTT
V: TRBV15; J: TRBJ1-5; D: .; size: .; CDR3: CATSRDKGGQPQHF; DNA: TGTGCCACCAGCAGAGATAAGGGAGGTCAGCCCCAGCATTTT
V: TRBV6-7; J: TRBJ2-5; D: .; size: few; CDR3: CASSYPRFRETQYF; DNA: TGTGCCAGCAGTTACCCGAGATTTCGGGAGACCCAGTACTTC
V: TRBV28; J: TRBJ2-2; D: TRBD1; size: .; CDR3: CASSKTGLDGELFF; DNA: TGTGCCAGCAGCAAGACAGGGTTGGACGGGGAGCTGTTTTTT
V: TRBV15; J: TRBJ2-1; D: .; size: .; CDR3: CATSTPGEVEQFF; DNA: TGTGCCACCAGCACCCCGGGGGAGGTTGAGCAGTTCTTC
V: TRBV18; J: TRBJ2-7; D: .; size: .; CDR3: CASSPQDSYEQYF; DNA: TGTGCCAGCTCACCCCAGGACTCCTACGAGCAGTACTTC
V: TRBV29-1; J: TRBJ2-3; D: TRBD1; size: .; CDR3: CSADPGQGATQYF; DNA: TGCAGCGCTGACCCGGGACAGGGGGCAACGCAGTATTTT
V: TRBV27; J: TRBJ1-2; D: .; size: .; CDR3: CATAIQGANYGYTF; DNA: TGTGCCACCGCTATACAGGGAGCTAACTATGGCTACACCTTC
V: TRBV5-1; J: TRBJ1-2; D: TRBD1; size: .; CDR3: CASSTGTGKANYGYTF; DNA: TGCGCCAGCAGCACAGGGACAGGGAAAGCTAACTATGGCTACACCTTC
V: TRBV18; J: TRBJ1-4; D: .; size: .; CDR3: CASSPPSATNEKLFF; DNA: TGTGCCAGCTCACCACCCAGTGCAACTAATGAAAAACTGTTTTTT
V: TRBV6-6; J: TRBJ1-2; D: .; size: .; CDR3: CASSYSGGGFGYTF; DNA: TGTGCCAGCAGTTACTCCGGGGGGGGATTTGGCTACACCTTC
V: TRBV6-1; J: TRBJ1-1; D: .; size: few; CDR3: CASSERDMSTEAFF; DNA: TGTGCCAGCAGTGAGAGGGACATGAGCACTGAAGCTTTCTTT
V: TRBV5-4; J: TRBJ2-7; D: TRBD2; size: .; CDR3: CASSTGRRELW; DNA: TGTGCCAGCAGCACCGGTCGGCGGGAGCTCTGG
V: TRBV6-1; J: TRBJ1-2; D: TRBD1; size: .; CDR3: CASSDTGVGGYTF; DNA: TGTGCCAGCAGTGATACAGGGGTAGGAGGCTACACCTTC
V: TRBV5-1; J: TRBJ1-2; D: .; size: once; CDR3: CASSLTSSRPSGGYTF; DNA: TGCGCCAGCAGCTTGACTTCCTCCAGACCTTCGGGTGGCTACACCTTC
V: TRBV4-3; J: TRBJ2-2; D: TRBD1; size: .; CDR3: CASSQDLGQGSDTGELFF; DNA: TGCGCCAGCAGCCAAGATTTGGGACAGGGGTCGGACACCGGGGAGCTGTTTTTT
V: TRBV7-9; J: TRBJ2-3; D: .; size: .; CDR3: CASSLWTSTDTQYF; DNA: TGTGCCAGCAGCTTATGGACTAGCACAGATACGCAGTATTTT
V: TRBV7-6; J: TRBJ1-4; D: TRBD1; size: .; CDR3: CASSEIGTFRDRENEKLFF; DNA: TGTGCCAGCAGCGAAATCGGGACTTTCCGGGACAGGGAAAATGAAAAACTGTTTTTT
V: TRBV7-9; J: TRBJ1-1; D: .; size: .; CDR3: CASSLGQPRGNTEAFF; DNA: TGTGCCAGCAGCTTAGGGCAGCCCAGGGGGAACACTGAAGCTTTCTTT
V: TRBV15; J: TRBJ2-7; D: .; size: .; CDR3: CATSRALQGKDYEQYF; DNA: TGTGCCACCAGCAGAGCTTTGCAGGGGAAGGACTACGAGCAGTACTTC
V: TRBV27; J: TRBJ1-1; D: .; size: .; CDR3: CASSLQGYLNTEAFF; DNA: TGTGCCAGCAGTTTACAGGGGTACCTGAACACTGAAGCTTTCTTT
V: TRBV7-9; J: TRBJ1-1; D: TRBD1; size: once; CDR3: CASSLGDRGNTEAFF; DNA: TGTGCCAGCAGCTTAGGGGACAGGGGAAACACTGAAGCTTTCTTT
V: TRBV6-5; J: TRBJ2-7; D: .; size: .; CDR3: CASSYSRVGYEQYF; DNA: TGTGCCAGCAGTTACAGCAGGGTTGGATACGAGCAGTACTTC
V: TRBV29-1; J: TRBJ1-2; D: TRBD1; size: .; CDR3: CSVGRRGHFWGYGYTF; DNA: TGCAGCGTTGGCCGGAGGGGGCACTTCTGGGGCTATGGCTACACCTTC
V: TRBV18; J: TRBJ2-2; D: .; size: .; CDR3: CASSPENSWTGELFF; DNA: TGTGCCAGCTCACCAGAGAACAGTTGGACCGGGGAGCTGTTTTTT